This T cell receptor (beta chain) appears in the sequencing data of a study of regulatory T cells in long-lasting Graves disease. Overall study: Positivity for TSH receptor antibodies plus over 5 years of antithyroid drugs meant persistent Graves' disease.

The TCR beta library used iRepertoire HTBI primers with Arm-PCR amplification of CDR3. TCRdb re-called the multiplex PCR reads with MiXCR, one entry per CDR3 protein. The top ten clones hold 35% to 55% of a sample with 600,000 to 800,000 distinct CDR3 sequences, 25% to 35% of them seen once. The CDR3 covers 15 residues. V lost 5 bases to trimming and J lost 6 bases; unmatched junction nucleotides: 10. In this sample, this clonotype turned up a few times. Time point meaning: persistent/refractory GD, antithyroid drugs over 5 years with positive TRAb. Isolated PBMC RNA provided the starting material for the TCR library.

Sample: peripheral blood mononuclear cells (PBMCs), taken when the disease was refractory, from a patient treated with antithyroid drugs. The V gene is TRBV12-3 or TRBV12-4, the J gene TRBJ2-7; TRBD2 agrees at 10 bases. This sequence was found in a female donor with Graves disease. CDR3 sequence: CASSPRGLANGEQYF. The CDR3 DNA sequence: TGTGCCAGCAGTCCCAGGGGACTAGCGAACGGCGAGCAGTACTTC.